Presented here are 19 T cell receptor beta chains from one specimen sequenced in a study of T cells after yellow fever vaccination. TCRdb re-called the 5' RACE reads with MiXCR, one entry per CDR3 protein. The sample includes around 610,000 distinct CDR3 sequences, roughly 12% of them seen just once. The sequencing used PBMCs, collected on the day of the yellow fever booster vaccination. These receptors came from a man aged 25 to 40 who received the YFV17D yellow fever vaccine.

This clonotype was seen only a few times. The rearrangement links TRBV18 to TRBJ1-2; weak D call: TRBD1 (6 bases). Germline loops: CDR1 KGHSH, CDR2 LQKENI. The CDR3 is 13 residues long. The germline V and J ends were trimmed by 3 bases and 6 bases, with 11 bases remaining between them. As DNA, the CDR3 is TGTGCCAGCTCACCGCAAACAGGGAATGGCTACACCTTC. Translating it yields CASSPQTGNGYTF. The full variable domain, in which reference TRBV18 and TRBJ1-2 provide the parts outside the CDR3, is NAGVMQNPRHLVRRRGQEARLRCSPMKGHSHVYWYRQLPEEGLKFMVYLQKENIIDESGMPKERFSAEFPKEGPSILRIQQVVRGDSAAYFCASSPQTGNGYTFGSGTRLTVV.

The chain couples TRBV7-2 to TRBJ1-1; D gene ambiguous. Deletions cut 1 base from V and 3 bases from J, with 9 bases between. This CDR3 region has 14 residues. Germline lookup yields CDR1 SGHTA and CDR2 FQGNSA. CDR3 sequence: CASSLGRTYTEAFF. For the CDR3, the DNA is TGTGCCAGCAGCTTAGGTAGAACCTACACTGAAGCTTTCTTT.

The gene calls are TRBV30 and TRBJ1-1, with D unresolved. V lost 3 bases and J 12 bases, leaving 14 bases between the germline ends. The CDR3 is made up of 11 amino acids. Germline CDR1 GTSNPN, CDR2 SVGIG (reference sequence). The CDR3 is CAWSLWGESFF. CDR3 coding DNA: TGTGCCTGGAGCCTGTGGGGTGAGTCTTTCTTT.

The gene calls are TRBV7-2 and TRBJ2-5; 8 nucleotides line up with TRBD1. CDR1 is SGHTA, CDR2 FQGNSA, per germline. This CDR3 is built from 14 residues. V lost 0 bases and J lost 10; bases outside the gene matches: 7. CDR3 protein: CASSLADRVADQYF. The CDR3 DNA reads TGTGCCAGCAGCTTAGCGGACAGGGTCGCCGACCAGTACTTC. The full variable domain, its missing parts supplied by reference TRBV7-2 and TRBJ2-5, is GAGVSQSPSNKVTEKGKDVELRCDPISGHTALYWYRQSLGQGLEFLIYFQGNSAPDKSGLPSDRFSAERTGGSVSTLTIQRTQQEDSAVYLCASSLADRVADQYFGPGTRLLVL.

This chain joins TRBV7-2 and TRBJ2-7, with D possibly being TRBD2 (5 bases). This CDR3 region has 16 residues. Looked up from germline, CDR1 is SGHTA and CDR2 is FQGNSA. V lost 4 bases, J lost 3 bases, and 19 bases lay in between. CDR3 in amino acids: CASSSNGVVSLYEQYF. The CDR3, as DNA: TGTGCCAGCAGCTCAAACGGGGTAGTAAGCCTCTACGAGCAGTACTTC.

This clonotype was seen only a few times. This chain links TRBV11-1 with TRBJ2-7; 14 bases map to TRBD2. This CDR3 is built from 18 residues. The trim removed 5 bases at V and 1 base at J, leaving 10 bases unmatched. The germline CDR1 and CDR2 sequences are SGHAT and FQDESV (reference sequence). As DNA, the CDR3 is TGTGCCAGCAGCCGAGCTATGACTAGCGGGAGGGTGTCCTACGAGCAGTACTTC. This translates into CASSRAMTSGRVSYEQYF.

This chain joins TRBV5-8 and TRBJ2-7, with 7 bases that match TRBD1. Unmatched junction bases numbered 8, after V lost 7 bases and J lost 4 bases. Per the germline V gene, CDR1 is SGHTS and CDR2 is YDEGEE. The CDR3 runs 13 residues. The CDR3 bases are TGTGCCAGCGGCCTGGACAGGATATACGAGCAGTACTTC. Translated, it gives CASGLDRIYEQYF.

The rearrangement uses TRBV7-9 and TRBJ2-3; D unclear. The V end was cut by 7 bases, the J end by 1 base, with 18 bases between. Looked up from germline, CDR1 is SEHNR and CDR2 is FQNEAQ (reference sequence). The CDR3 extends over 16 amino acids. This CDR3 is CASTPLGIVGTDTQYF. CDR3 in DNA: TGTGCCAGCACCCCCCTGGGGATAGTGGGCACAGATACGCAGTATTTT.

V and J are TRBV4-2 and TRBJ1-1; 7 bases are a match to TRBD1. This CDR3 is built from 14 residues. The J segment lost 6 bases and the V segment lost 5 bases, leaving 9 bases of the junction unmatched. The germline CDR1 and CDR2 sequences are LGHNA and YNFKEQ. CDR3 coding DNA: TGTGCCAGCAGCTATAGAGGGGGCGGCCCTGAAGCTTTCTTT. Protein product: CASSYRGGGPEAFF.

This clonotype was observed a handful of times. The V and J genes are TRBV11-1 and TRBJ2-7; no definite D call. This CDR3 spans 13 amino acids. Germline CDR1 SGHAT, CDR2 FQDESV (reference sequence). Trimming cost V 11 bases and J 6 bases, with 20 bases left between them. The CDR3 bases are TGTGCCGTAGGAAGGCCGACGCCCTGCGAGCAGTACTTC. Translated: CAVGRPTPCEQYF.

This rearrangement joins TRBV4-3 to TRBJ2-1; D remains ambiguous. The CDR3 loop spans 16 amino acids. V shed 0 bases and J shed 2 bases, with 11 bases lying between them. Germline V gene lookup returns CDR1 LGHNA and CDR2 YSLEER. CDR3 protein: CASSQDSRAAYNEQFF. CDR3 bases: TGCGCCAGCAGCCAAGATAGTAGGGCAGCCTACAATGAGCAGTTCTTC.

This clonotype was recorded a few times. The V gene is TRBV5-4, the J gene TRBJ2-7; a weak D match, TRBD2 (5 bases). CDR3 length: 15 amino acids. Trimming stripped 4 bases from V and 1 base from J, with 15 bases between. Germline loops: CDR1 SGHNT, CDR2 YYREEE (reference sequence). CDR3 sequence reads: CASSRPGSESYEQYF. The CDR3, as DNA: TGTGCCAGCAGCCGGCCGGGGTCGGAATCCTACGAGCAGTACTTC.

The chain recombines TRBV6-2 or TRBV6-3 with TRBJ2-7; no firm D call. The CDR3 contains 15 residues. Germline V gene lookup returns CDR1 MNHEY and CDR2 SVGEGT. Trimming took off 1 base at V and 2 bases at J, with 12 bases between the two ends. CDR3 bases: TGTGCCAGCAGTTACTTCTCACCTGCGGCCTACGAGCAGTACTTC. Protein product: CASSYFSPAAYEQYF.

This clonotype has just a few counts. The rearrangement joins TRBV20-1 to TRBJ1-2; D unclear. With 0 bases removed from V and 8 bases from J, the gap between germline ends came to 19 bases. CDR1 and CDR2 from the germline V gene are DFQATT and SNEGSKA (reference sequence). The CDR3 covers 15 residues. The CDR3 loop is CSARELTRAPVGYTF. The CDR3 DNA reads TGCAGTGCTAGAGAGTTGACAAGGGCACCGGTCGGCTACACCTTC.

This clonotype was counted many times. The chain links TRBV28 to TRBJ1-2, with a weak D call TRBD1 (6 bases). The CDR3 totals 15 residues. CDR1 and CDR2 from the germline V gene are MDHEN and SYDVKM. V lost 6 bases, J lost 4 bases, and 18 bases lay in between. CDR3 in amino acids: CASSRTNARGYGYTF. The CDR3 DNA reads as TGTGCCAGCAGCCGAACCAACGCCAGGGGCTATGGCTACACCTTC.

The rearrangement joins TRBV3-1 to TRBJ1-6; D call uncertain. V was trimmed by 5 bases and J by 5 bases, leaving 7 bases between them. Germline assignment: CDR1 LGHDT and CDR2 YNNKEL (reference sequence). CDR3 length equals 13 residues. In DNA, the CDR3 is TGTGCCAGCAGCGGGAGAGATAATTCACCCCTCCACTTT. Translating gives CASSGRDNSPLHF.

V and J are TRBV18 and TRBJ2-1, with 12 bases lining up with TRBD2. This CDR3 has 19 amino acids. Germline V CDR1 and CDR2: KGHSH, LQKENI. V was pared by 4 bases and J by 0 bases, with 10 bases of the junction left unmatched. CDR3 sequence (DNA): TGTGCCAGCTCACGGGGGACTAGCGGGCGACTGAACTCCTACAATGAGCAGTTCTTC. This sequence encodes CASSRGTSGRLNSYNEQFF.

V gene TRBV7-2 combines with J gene TRBJ1-5; D possibly corresponds to TRBD1 (6 bases). The CDR3 is 15 amino acids. Germline CDR1 SGHTA, CDR2 FQGNSA. The germline V and J ends were trimmed by 7 bases and 0 bases, with 13 bases remaining between them. This CDR3 is CASTMEGDSNQPQHF. In nucleotides, the CDR3 is TGTGCCAGCACAATGGAGGGGGATAGCAATCAGCCCCAGCATTTT.

About this clonotype itself: At one end, the junction sequence differs from germline, possibly due to a read error. The chain joins TRBV27 to TRBJ1-1, with D possibly matching TRBD1 (6 bases). This CDR3 has 11 amino acids. Germline CDR1 reads MNHEY; CDR2 reads SMNVEV (reference sequence). The CDR3 DNA is TGTCCCAGCAGGGGAGGGGTTGAAGCTTTCTTT. Translated, it gives CPSRGGVEAFF.